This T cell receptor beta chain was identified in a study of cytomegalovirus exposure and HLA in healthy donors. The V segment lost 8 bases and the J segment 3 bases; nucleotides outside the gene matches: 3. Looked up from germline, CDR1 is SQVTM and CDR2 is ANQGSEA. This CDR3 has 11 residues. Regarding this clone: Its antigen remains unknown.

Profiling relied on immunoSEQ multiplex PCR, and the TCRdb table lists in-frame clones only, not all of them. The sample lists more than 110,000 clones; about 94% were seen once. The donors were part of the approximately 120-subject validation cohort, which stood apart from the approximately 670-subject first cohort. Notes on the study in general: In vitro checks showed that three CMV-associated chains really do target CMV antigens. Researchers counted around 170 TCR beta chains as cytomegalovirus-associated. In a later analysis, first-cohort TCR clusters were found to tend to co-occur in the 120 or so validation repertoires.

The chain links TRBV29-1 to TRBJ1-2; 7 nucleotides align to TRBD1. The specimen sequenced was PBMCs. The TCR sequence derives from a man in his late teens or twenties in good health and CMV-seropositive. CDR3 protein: CSQGTDYGYTF. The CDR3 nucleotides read TGCAGCCAAGGGACAGACTATGGCTACACCTTC.